Reported below is one T cell receptor beta chain. Its antigen is unknown. The record has no base qualities; no much larger clone is one base away. In this study, focal radiation therapy paired with CTLA-4 blockade (ipilimumab) was tested in patients who had chemo-refractory metastatic non-small-cell lung cancer. The germline V gene (reference sequence) sets CDR1 to LNHDA and CDR2 to SQIVND. Including cysteine and phenylalanine, the CDR3 has 15 amino acids. Just the 45-base CDR3 DNA is kept, in frame starting at base 1. The data derive from a study of radiotherapy plus CTLA-4 blockade in lung cancer listed by TCRdb under 2018. For the study in its entirety: Objective responses occurred in around 20% of enrolled patients, and roughly 30% achieved disease control. Points the paper makes about the study in general: The strongest predictors of response were reported to be early dynamic shifts in blood T cell clones along with a rise in serum interferon-beta following radiation. After treatment with radiotherapy and ipilimumab, TCR clones that originated in tumors expanded in peripheral blood.

Preparation of the library involved the immunoSEQ multiplex PCR assay. TCRdb's version of the immuneACCESS table is confined to in-frame rearrangements and falls short of the full clone set. An unresolved V gene accounts for under half of the shortfall where checked; the remainder is of unknown origin. Across this sample there are roughly 97,000 clones, with 65% to 75% seen only once. The ten most abundant clones make up 2.5% to 3.5% of the sample. The sequence came from a human donor with non-small cell lung cancer who had a partial response to radiotherapy plus ipilimumab. Some clones in this sample may be carry-over from other donors' samples. Source: peripheral blood, taken from a patient treated with radiotherapy plus ipilimumab. The rearrangement joined TRBV19 to TRBJ2-5; 12 nucleotides in the junction match TRBD2. The J call is in doubt because the DNA end fits TRBJ2-7 better. The CDR3 corresponds to CASSPKTSGRSEQYF. The DNA sequence is as follows: TGTGCCAGTAGTCCCAAGACTAGCGGGAGAAGCGAGCAGTACTTC.